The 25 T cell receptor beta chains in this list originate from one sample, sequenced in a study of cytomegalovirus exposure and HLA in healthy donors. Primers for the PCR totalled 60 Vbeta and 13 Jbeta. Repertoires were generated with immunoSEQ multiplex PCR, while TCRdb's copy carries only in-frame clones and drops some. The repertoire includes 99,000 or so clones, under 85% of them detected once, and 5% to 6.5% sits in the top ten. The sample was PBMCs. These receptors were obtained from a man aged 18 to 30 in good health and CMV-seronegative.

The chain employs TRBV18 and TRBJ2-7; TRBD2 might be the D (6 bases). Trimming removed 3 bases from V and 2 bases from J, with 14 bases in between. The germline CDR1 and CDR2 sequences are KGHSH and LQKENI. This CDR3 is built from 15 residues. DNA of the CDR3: TGTGCCAGCTCACCGGAGGGAGCTCCACCCTACGAGCAGTACTTC. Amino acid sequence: CASSPEGAPPYEQYF.

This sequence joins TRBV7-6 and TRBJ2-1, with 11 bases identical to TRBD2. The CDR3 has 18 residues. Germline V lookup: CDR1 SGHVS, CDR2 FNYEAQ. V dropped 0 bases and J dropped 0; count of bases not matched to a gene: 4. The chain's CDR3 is CASSLAVAGGYSYNEQFF. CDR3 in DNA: TGTGCCAGCAGCTTAGCGGTAGCGGGAGGGTACTCCTACAATGAGCAGTTCTTC. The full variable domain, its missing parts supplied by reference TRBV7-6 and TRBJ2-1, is GAGVSQSPRYKVTKRGQDVALRCDPISGHVSLYWYRQALGQGPEFLTYFNYEAQQDKSGLPNDRFSAERPEGSISTLTIQRTEQRDSAMYRCASSLAVAGGYSYNEQFFGPGTRLTVL.

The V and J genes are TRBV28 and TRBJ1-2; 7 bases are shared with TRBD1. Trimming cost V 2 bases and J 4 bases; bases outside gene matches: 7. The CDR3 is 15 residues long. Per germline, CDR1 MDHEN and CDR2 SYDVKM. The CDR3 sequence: CASSLNTGTVYGYTF. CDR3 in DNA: TGTGCCAGCAGTTTAAATACCGGGACAGTCTATGGCTACACCTTC.

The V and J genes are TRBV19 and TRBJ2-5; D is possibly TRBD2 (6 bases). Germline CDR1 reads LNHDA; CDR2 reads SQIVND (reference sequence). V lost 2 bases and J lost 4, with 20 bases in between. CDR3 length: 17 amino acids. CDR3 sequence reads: CASSIRGLTKRPETQYF. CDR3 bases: TGTGCCAGTAGTATAAGGGGACTCACGAAGCGCCCAGAGACCCAGTACTTC.

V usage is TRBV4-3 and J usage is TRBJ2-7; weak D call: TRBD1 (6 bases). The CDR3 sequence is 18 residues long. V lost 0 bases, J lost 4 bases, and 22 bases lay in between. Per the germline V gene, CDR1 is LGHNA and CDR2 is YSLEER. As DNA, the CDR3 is TGCGCCAGCAGCCAAGATTACCCCACAGGGATCGGCACGTACGAGCAGTACTTC. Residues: CASSQDYPTGIGTYEQYF.

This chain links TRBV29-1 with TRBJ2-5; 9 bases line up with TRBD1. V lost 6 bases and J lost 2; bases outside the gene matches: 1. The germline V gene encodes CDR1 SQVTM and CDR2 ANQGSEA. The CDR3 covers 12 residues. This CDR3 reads CSVGQGQETQYF. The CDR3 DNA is TGCAGCGTCGGACAGGGGCAAGAGACCCAGTACTTC. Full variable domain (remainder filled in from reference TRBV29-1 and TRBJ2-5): SAVISQKPSRDICQRGTSLTIQCQVDSQVTMMFWYRQQPGQSLTLIATANQGSEATYESGFVIDKFPISRPNLTFSTLTVSNMSPEDSSIYLCSVGQGQETQYFGPGTRLLVL.

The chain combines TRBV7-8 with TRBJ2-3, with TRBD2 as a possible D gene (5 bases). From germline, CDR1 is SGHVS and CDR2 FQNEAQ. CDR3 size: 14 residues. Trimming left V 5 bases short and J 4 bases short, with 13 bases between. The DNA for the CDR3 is TGTGCCAGCAGCCCCGAGGGATTTGCAGATACGCAGTATTTT. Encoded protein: CASSPEGFADTQYF. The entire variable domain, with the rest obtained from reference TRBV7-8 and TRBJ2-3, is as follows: GAGVSQSPRYKVAKRGQDVALRCDPISGHVSLFWYQQALGQGPEFLTYFQNEAQLDKSGLPSDRFFAERPEGSVSTLKIQRTQQEDSAVYLCASSPEGFADTQYFGPGTRLTVL.

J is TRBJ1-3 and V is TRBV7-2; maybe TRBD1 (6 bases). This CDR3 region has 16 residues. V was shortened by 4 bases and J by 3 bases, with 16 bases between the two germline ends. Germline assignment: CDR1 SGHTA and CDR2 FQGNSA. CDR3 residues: CASSSRSGGSGNTIYF. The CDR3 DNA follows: TGTGCCAGCAGCTCTAGGTCGGGGGGCAGTGGAAACACCATATATTTT.

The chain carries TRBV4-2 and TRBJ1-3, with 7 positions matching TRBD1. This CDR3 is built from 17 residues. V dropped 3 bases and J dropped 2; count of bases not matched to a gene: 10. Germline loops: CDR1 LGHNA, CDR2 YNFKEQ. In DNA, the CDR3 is TGTGCCAGCAGCCAGATCCGACAGGGAACTACTGGAAACACCATATATTTT. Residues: CASSQIRQGTTGNTIYF.

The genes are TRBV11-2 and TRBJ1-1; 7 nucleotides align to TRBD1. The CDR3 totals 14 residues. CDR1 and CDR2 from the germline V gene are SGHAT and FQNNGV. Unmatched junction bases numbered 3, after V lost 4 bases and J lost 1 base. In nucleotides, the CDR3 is TGTGCCAGCAGCTGGGCAGGGGGGAACACTGAAGCTTTCTTT. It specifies CASSWAGGNTEAFF. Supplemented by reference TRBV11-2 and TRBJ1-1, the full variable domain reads EAGVAQSPRYKIIEKRQSVAFWCNPISGHATLYWYQQILGQGPKLLIQFQNNGVVDDSQLPKDRFSAERLKGVDSTLKIQPAKLEDSAVYLCASSWAGGNTEAFFGQGTRLTVV.

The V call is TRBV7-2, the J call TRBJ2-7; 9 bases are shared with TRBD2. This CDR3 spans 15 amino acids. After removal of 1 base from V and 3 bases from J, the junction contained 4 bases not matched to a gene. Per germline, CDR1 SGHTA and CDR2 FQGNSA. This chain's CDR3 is CASSLGGLANYEQYF. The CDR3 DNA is TGTGCCAGCAGCTTAGGGGGACTAGCAAACTACGAGCAGTACTTC. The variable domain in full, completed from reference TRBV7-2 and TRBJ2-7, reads GAGVSQSPSNKVTEKGKDVELRCDPISGHTALYWYRQSLGQGLEFLIYFQGNSAPDKSGLPSDRFSAERTGGSVSTLTIQRTQQEDSAVYLCASSLGGLANYEQYFGPGTRLTVT.

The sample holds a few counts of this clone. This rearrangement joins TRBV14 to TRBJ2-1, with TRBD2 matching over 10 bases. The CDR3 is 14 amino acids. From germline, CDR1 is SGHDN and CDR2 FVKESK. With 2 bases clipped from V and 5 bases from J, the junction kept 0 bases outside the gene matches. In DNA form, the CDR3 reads TGTGCCAGCAGCCAACTAGCGGGAGACAATGAGCAGTTCTTC. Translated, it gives CASSQLAGDNEQFF.

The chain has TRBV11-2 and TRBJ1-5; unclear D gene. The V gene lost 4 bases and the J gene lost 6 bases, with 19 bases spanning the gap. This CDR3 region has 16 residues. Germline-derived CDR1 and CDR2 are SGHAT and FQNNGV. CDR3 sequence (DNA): TGTGCCAGCAGCTCACGCGATGGGGAGGTCACTCAGCCCCAGCATTTT. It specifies CASSSRDGEVTQPQHF.

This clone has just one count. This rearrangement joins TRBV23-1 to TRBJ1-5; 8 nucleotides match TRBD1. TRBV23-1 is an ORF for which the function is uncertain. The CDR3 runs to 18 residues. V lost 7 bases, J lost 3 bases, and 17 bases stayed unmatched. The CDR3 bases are TGCGCCAGCAAGGCGGGACAGGTGTGTTGGGGGTCCAATCAGCCCCAGCATTTT. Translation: CASKAGQVCWGSNQPQHF.

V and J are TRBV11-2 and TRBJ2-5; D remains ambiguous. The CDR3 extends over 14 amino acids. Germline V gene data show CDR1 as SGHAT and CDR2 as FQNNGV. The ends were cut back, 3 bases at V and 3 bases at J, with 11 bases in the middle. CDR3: CASSFYTLEETQYF. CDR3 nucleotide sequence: TGTGCCAGCAGCTTCTATACCTTAGAAGAGACCCAGTACTTC.

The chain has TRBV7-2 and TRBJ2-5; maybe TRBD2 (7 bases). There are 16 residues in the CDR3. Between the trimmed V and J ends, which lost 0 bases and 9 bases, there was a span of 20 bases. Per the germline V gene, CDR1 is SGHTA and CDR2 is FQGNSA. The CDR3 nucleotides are TGTGCCAGCAGCTTAGCCCCTAGCGGTGGGGGCGGGGCCCAGTACTTC. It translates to CASSLAPSGGGGAQYF.

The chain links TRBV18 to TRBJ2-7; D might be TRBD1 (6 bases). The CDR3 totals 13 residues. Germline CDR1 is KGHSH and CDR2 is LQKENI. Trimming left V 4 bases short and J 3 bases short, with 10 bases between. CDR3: CASSLGQHYEQYF. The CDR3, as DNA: TGTGCCAGCTCACTCGGACAGCACTACGAGCAGTACTTC.

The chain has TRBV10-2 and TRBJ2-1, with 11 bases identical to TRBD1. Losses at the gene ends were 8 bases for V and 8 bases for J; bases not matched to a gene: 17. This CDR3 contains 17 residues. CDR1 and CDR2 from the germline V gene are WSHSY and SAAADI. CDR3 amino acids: CASSKSKPGQGVYEQFF. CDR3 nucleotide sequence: TGCGCCAGCTCAAAGTCAAAGCCGGGACAGGGGGTTTATGAGCAGTTCTTC.

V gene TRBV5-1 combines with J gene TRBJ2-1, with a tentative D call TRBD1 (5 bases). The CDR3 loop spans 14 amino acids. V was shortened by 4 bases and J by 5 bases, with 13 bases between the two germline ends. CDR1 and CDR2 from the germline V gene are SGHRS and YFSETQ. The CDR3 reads CASSIGAPNNEQFF. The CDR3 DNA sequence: TGCGCCAGCAGCATAGGGGCCCCTAACAATGAGCAGTTCTTC.

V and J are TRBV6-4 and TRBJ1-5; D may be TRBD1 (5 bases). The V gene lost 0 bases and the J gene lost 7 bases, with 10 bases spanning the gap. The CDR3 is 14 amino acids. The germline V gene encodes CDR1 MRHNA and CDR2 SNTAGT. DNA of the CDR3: TGTGCCAGCAGTGACTCAGAAGGGGCACAGCCCCAGCATTTT. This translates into CASSDSEGAQPQHF.

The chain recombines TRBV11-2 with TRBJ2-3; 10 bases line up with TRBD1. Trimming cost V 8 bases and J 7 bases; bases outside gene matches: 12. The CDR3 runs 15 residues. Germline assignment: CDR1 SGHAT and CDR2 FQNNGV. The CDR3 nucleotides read TGTGCCAGCGGTGGAGTAGCGGGACAGGGGTATACGCAGTATTTT. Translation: CASGGVAGQGYTQYF.

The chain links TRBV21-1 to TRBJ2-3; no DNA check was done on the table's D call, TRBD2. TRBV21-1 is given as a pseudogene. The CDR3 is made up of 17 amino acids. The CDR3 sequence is CASSGIRTSGRGDTQYF. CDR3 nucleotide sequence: TGTGCCAGCAGCGGTATCAGGACTAGCGGGAGAGGAGATACGCAGTATTTT.

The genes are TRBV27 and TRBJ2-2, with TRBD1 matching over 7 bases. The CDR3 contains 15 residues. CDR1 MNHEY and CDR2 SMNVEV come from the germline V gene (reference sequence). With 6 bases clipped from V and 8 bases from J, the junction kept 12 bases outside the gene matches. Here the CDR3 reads CASSPGTAMSGELFF. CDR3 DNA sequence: TGTGCCAGCAGCCCCGGGACAGCGATGTCTGGGGAGCTGTTTTTT.

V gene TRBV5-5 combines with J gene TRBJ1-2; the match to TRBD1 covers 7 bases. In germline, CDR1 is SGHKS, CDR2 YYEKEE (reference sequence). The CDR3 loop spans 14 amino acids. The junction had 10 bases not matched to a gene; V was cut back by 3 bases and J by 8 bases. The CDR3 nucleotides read TGTGCCAGCAGCTCTTCCGGGACAGCGTCCGGCTACACCTTC. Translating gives CASSSSGTASGYTF. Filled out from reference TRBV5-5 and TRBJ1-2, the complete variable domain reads DAGVTQSPTHLIKTRGQQVTLRCSPISGHKSVSWYQQVLGQGPQFIFQYYEKEERGRGNFPDRFSARQFPNYSSELNVNALLLGDSALYLCASSSSGTASGYTFGSGTRLTVV.

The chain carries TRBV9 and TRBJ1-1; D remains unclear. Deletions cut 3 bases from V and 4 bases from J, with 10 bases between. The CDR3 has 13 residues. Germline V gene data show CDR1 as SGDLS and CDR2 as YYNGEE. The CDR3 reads CASSADAGTEAFF. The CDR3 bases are TGTGCCAGCAGCGCGGACGCGGGCACTGAAGCTTTCTTT. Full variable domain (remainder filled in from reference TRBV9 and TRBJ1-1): DSGVTQTPKHLITATGQRVTLRCSPRSGDLSVYWYQQSLDQGLQFLIQYYNGEERAKGNILERFSAQQFPDLHSELNLSSLELGDSALYFCASSADAGTEAFFGQGTRLTVV.